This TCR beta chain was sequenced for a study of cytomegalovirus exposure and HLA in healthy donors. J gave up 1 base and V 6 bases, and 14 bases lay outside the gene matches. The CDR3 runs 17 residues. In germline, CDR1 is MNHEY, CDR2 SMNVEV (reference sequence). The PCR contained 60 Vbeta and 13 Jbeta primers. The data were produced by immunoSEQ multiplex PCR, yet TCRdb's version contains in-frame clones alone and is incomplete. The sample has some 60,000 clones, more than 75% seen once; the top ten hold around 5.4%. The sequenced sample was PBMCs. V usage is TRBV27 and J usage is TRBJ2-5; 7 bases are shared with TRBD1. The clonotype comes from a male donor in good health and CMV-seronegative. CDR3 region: CASSHPTGQPFQETQYF. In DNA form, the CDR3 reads TGTGCCAGCAGCCACCCGACGGGACAGCCCTTCCAAGAGACCCAGTACTTC.